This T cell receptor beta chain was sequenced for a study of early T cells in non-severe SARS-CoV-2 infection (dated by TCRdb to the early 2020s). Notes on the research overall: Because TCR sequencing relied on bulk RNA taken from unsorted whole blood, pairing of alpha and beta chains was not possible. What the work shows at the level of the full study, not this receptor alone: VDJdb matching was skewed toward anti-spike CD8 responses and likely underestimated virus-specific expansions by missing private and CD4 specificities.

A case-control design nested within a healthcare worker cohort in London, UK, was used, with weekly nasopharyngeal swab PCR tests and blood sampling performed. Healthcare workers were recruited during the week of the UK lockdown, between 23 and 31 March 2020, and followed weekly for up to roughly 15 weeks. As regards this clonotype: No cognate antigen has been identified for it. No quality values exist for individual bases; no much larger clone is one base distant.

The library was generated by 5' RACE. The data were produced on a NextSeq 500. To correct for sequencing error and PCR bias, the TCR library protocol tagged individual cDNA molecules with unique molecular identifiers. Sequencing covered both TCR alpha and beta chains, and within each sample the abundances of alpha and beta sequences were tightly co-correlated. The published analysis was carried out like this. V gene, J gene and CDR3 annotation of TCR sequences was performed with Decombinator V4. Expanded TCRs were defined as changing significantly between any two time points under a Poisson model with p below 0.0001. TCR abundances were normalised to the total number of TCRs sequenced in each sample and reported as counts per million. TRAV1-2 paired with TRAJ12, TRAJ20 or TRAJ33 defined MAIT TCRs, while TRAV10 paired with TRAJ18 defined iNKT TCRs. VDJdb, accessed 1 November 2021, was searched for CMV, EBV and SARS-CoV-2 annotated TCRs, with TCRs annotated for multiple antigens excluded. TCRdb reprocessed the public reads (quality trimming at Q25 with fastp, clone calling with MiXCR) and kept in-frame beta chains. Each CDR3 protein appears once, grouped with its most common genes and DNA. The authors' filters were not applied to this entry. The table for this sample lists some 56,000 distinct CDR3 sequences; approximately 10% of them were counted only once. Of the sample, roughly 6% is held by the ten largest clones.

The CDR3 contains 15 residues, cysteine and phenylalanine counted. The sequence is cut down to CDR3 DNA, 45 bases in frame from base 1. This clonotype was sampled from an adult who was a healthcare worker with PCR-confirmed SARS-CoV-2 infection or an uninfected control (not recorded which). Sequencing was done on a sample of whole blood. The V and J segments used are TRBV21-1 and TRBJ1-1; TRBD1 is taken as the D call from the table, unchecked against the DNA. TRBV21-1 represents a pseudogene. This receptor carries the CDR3 CASSPRQGARTEAFF. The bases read TGTGCCAGCAGCCCCCGACAGGGGGCCAGAACTGAAGCTTTCTTT.